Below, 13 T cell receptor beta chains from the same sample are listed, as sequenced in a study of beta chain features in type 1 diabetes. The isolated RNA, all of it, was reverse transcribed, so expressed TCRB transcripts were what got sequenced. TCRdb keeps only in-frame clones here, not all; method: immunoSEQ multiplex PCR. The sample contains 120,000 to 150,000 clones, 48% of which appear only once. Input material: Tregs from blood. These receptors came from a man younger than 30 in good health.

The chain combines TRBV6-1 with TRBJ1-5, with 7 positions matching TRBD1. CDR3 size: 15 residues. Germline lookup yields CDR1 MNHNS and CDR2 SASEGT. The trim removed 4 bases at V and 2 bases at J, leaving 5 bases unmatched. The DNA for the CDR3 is TGTGCCAGCAGTGCCAGGGGGTTAGGCAATCAGCCCCAGCATTTT. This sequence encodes CASSARGLGNQPQHF.

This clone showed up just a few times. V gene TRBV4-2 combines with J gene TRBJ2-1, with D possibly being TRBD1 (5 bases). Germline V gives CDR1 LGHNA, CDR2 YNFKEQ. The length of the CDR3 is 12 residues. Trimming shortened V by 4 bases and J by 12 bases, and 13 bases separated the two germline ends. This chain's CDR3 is CASSPQGQGQFF. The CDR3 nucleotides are TGTGCCAGCAGCCCGCAGGGCCAGGGGCAGTTCTTC.

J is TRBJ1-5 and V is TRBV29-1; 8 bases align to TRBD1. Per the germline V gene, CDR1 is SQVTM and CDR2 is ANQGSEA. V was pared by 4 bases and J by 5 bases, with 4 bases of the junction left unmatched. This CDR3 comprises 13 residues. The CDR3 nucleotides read TGCAGCGTTGTGGACAGGGCTCATCAGCCCCAGCATTTT. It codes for CSVVDRAHQPQHF.

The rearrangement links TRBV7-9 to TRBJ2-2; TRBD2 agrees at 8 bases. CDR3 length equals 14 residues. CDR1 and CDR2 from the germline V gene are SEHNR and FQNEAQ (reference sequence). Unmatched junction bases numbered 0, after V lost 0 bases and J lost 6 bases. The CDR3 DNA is TGTGCCAGCAGCTTAGCAGCGGGAGCCGGGGAGCTGTTTTTT. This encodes CASSLAAGAGELFF.

The CDR3 spells CASRYSHRYGYTF. In nucleotides, the CDR3 is TGTGCCAGCAGGTACAGCCACCGCTATGGCTACACCTTC. The chain uses TRBV6-5 and TRBJ1-2, with D uncertain. In germline, CDR1 is MNHEY, CDR2 SVGAGI. With 6 bases removed from V and 4 bases from J, the gap between germline ends came to 12 bases. The CDR3 is 13 amino acids.

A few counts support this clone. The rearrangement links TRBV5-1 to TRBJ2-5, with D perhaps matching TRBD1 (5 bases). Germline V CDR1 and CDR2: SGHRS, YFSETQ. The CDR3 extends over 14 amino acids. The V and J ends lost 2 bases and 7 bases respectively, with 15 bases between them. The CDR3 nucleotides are TGCGCCAGCAGCTTCGGGCTGACAGAAGGGACCCAGTACTTC. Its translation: CASSFGLTEGTQYF.

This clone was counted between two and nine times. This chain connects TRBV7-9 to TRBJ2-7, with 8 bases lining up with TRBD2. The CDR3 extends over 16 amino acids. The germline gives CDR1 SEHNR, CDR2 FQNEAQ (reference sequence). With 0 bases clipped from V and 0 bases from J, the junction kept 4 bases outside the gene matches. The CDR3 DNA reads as TGTGCCAGCAGCTTAGCTGCGGGGGGCCCCTCCTACGAGCAGTACTTC. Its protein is CASSLAAGGPSYEQYF.

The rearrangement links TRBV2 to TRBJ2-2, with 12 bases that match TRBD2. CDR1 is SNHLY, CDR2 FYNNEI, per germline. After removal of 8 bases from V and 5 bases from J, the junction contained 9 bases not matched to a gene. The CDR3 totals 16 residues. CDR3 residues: CASGRGLAGPTGELFF. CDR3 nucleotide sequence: TGTGCCAGCGGCCGAGGACTAGCGGGGCCAACCGGGGAGCTGTTTTTT. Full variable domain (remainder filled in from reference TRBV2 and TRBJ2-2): EPEVTQTPSHQVTQMGQEVILRCVPISNHLYFYWYRQILGQKVEFLVSFYNNEISEKSEIFDDQFSVERPDGSNFTLKIRSTKLEDSAMYFCASGRGLAGPTGELFFGEGSRLTVL.

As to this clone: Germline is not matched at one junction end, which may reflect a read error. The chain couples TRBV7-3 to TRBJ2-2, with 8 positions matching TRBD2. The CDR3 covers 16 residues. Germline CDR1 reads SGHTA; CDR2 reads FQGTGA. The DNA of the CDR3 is TGTGCCAGCAGCGTATACGCGGGGGGTAACACCGGGGAGCTGCTTTTT. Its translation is CASSVYAGGNTGELLF.

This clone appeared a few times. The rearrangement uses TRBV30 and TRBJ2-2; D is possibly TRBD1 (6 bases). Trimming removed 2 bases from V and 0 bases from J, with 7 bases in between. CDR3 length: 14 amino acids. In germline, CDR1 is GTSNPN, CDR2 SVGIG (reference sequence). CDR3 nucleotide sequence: TGTGCCTGGAGTCGGACAGCGAACACCGGGGAGCTGTTTTTT. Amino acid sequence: CAWSRTANTGELFF.

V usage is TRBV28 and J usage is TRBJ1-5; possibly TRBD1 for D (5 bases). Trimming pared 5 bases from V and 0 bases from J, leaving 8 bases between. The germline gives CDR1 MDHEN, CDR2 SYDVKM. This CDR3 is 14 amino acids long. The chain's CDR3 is CASSKGHSNQPQHF. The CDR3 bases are TGTGCCAGCAGTAAAGGACATAGCAATCAGCCCCAGCATTTT.

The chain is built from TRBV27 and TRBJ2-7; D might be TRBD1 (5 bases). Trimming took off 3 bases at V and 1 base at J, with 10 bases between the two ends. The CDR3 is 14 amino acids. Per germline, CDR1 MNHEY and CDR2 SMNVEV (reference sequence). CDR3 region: CASSFRAGSYEQYF. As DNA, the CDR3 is TGTGCCAGCAGTTTTAGGGCAGGGTCCTACGAGCAGTACTTC.

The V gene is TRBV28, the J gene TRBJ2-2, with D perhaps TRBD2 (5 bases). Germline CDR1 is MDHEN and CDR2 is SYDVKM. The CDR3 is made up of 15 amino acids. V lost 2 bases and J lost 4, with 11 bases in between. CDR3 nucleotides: TGTGCCAGCAGTTTAATGTCCGCGGGCACCGGGGAGCTGTTTTTT. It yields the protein CASSLMSAGTGELFF.